Below, 27 T cell receptor beta chains from the same sample are listed, as sequenced in a study of long-term antiretroviral therapy in people with HIV. Sequencing used immunoSEQ v3.0 at survey level. The assay was immunoSEQ multiplex PCR, and TCRdb's table has in-frame clones only and misses some. The sample lists fewer than 25,000 clones, around 95% seen once, with less than 2.5% in the top ten. Material: unsorted PBMCs, obtained 4.8 to 5 years after starting antiretroviral therapy. The receptors were sampled from a woman between 45 and 60 years old with HIV.

The V call is TRBV6-5, the J call TRBJ1-1; 9 bases are a match to TRBD1. This CDR3 has 15 residues. Germline-derived CDR1 and CDR2 are MNHEY and SVGAGI. The junction had 4 bases not matched to a gene; V was cut back by 5 bases and J by 0 bases. CDR3 coding DNA: TGTGCCAGCAGTGCGACAGGGGGAGTGAACACTGAAGCTTTCTTT. This encodes CASSATGGVNTEAFF.

The CDR3 bases are TGTGCCAGCAAGGAGGGACTGAGTTCTAACTATGGCTACACCTTC. Encoded protein: CASKEGLSSNYGYTF. The chain couples TRBV7-9 to TRBJ1-2, with a weak D call TRBD1 (5 bases). Trimming took off 7 bases at V and 0 bases at J, with 15 bases between the two ends. Germline V gene data show CDR1 as SEHNR and CDR2 as FQNEAQ (reference sequence). CDR3 size: 15 residues.

The rearrangement uses TRBV5-6 and TRBJ2-7; D perhaps matches TRBD2 (5 bases). Germline CDR1 reads SGHDT; CDR2 reads YYEEEE. V was clipped by 0 bases and J by 7 bases, with 11 bases between them. This CDR3 region has 13 residues. CDR3 DNA sequence: TGTGCCAGCAGCTTGGTTCGGGAAGGGGAGCAGTACTTC. Protein product: CASSLVREGEQYF.

This chain links TRBV13 with TRBJ2-5, with 8 bases identical to TRBD2. The junction had 7 bases not matched to a gene; V was cut back by 0 bases and J by 4 bases. The CDR3 runs to 16 residues. Germline CDR1 PRHDT, CDR2 FYEKMQ (reference sequence). CDR3: CASSLGSGLGVETQYF. The DNA for the CDR3 is TGTGCCAGCAGCTTAGGCTCGGGACTAGGCGTAGAGACCCAGTACTTC.

CDR3 DNA: TGTGCCAGCAGCGTAGGCAATCAGGTCTGGTACGAGCAGTACTTC. Protein: CASSVGNQVWYEQYF. The chain combines TRBV9 with TRBJ2-7; no firm D call. Trimming shortened V by 0 bases and J by 4 bases, and 14 bases separated the two germline ends. Germline loops: CDR1 SGDLS, CDR2 YYNGEE. This CDR3 is built from 15 residues.

This chain connects TRBV5-3 to TRBJ1-2, with 11 bases lining up with TRBD1. TRBV5-3 is an open reading frame whose function is uncertain. Losses at the gene ends were 4 bases for V and 3 bases for J; bases not matched to a gene: 8. This CDR3 has 16 residues. CDR3 coding DNA: TGTGCCAGAAGCCTCTATCCGGGACAGGGGGACTATGGCTACACCTTC. It encodes CARSLYPGQGDYGYTF.

V is TRBV5-3 and J is TRBJ2-7; a weak D match, TRBD2 (6 bases). TRBV5-3 is labeled an ORF, and its function is uncertain. The CDR3 totals 17 residues. The germline V and J ends were trimmed by 4 bases and 0 bases, with 20 bases remaining between them. The CDR3 sequence is CARSRGLTGTSSYEQYF. CDR3 bases: TGTGCCAGAAGCCGGGGACTCACGGGCACGAGCTCCTACGAGCAGTACTTC.

V and J are TRBV4-2 and TRBJ1-2; 12 bases match TRBD1. Per the germline V gene, CDR1 is LGHNA and CDR2 is YNFKEQ. V was clipped by 1 base and J by 4 bases; unmatched bases: 4. The CDR3 consists of 16 residues. The CDR3 DNA follows: TGTGCCAGCAGCCAAGCTGGGACAGGGGGCACCTATGGCTACACCTTC. Amino acid sequence: CASSQAGTGGTYGYTF.

This clone came up once. The gene calls are TRBV5-4 and TRBJ1-2; a possible D gene is TRBD1 (6 bases). The CDR3 runs to 18 residues. Germline loops: CDR1 SGHNT, CDR2 YYREEE (reference sequence). The germline V and J ends were trimmed by 0 bases and 2 bases, with 20 bases remaining between them. The CDR3 sequence: CASSLVEGGAGENYGYTF. CDR3 in DNA: TGTGCCAGCAGCTTGGTGGAGGGGGGGGCAGGGGAGAACTATGGCTACACCTTC.

The V call is TRBV5-4, the J call TRBJ2-3; 14 nucleotides match TRBD2. The CDR3 length is 17 residues. With V trimmed by 2 bases and J by 4 bases, 6 bases remained unmatched. Germline V CDR1 and CDR2: SGHNT, YYREEE (reference sequence). This CDR3 is CASSLRLAGGVADTQYF. CDR3 coding DNA: TGTGCCAGCAGCTTAAGACTAGCGGGAGGGGTCGCAGATACGCAGTATTTT. Filled out from reference TRBV5-4 and TRBJ2-3, the complete variable domain reads ETGVTQSPTHLIKTRGQQVTLRCSSQSGHNTVSWYQQALGQGPQFIFQYYREEENGRGNFPPRFSGLQFPNYSSELNVNALELDDSALYLCASSLRLAGGVADTQYFGPGTRLTVL.

The chain's CDR3 is CASSLATGVTEAFF. CDR3 nucleotide sequence: TGTGCCAGCAGCTTAGCGACAGGGGTCACTGAAGCTTTCTTT. The chain recombines TRBV7-2 with TRBJ1-1, with 8 nucleotides matching TRBD1. The V and J ends lost 0 bases and 4 bases, in that order; junction bases with no gene match: 1. Germline lookup yields CDR1 SGHTA and CDR2 FQGNSA. The CDR3 has 14 amino acids.

This chain joins TRBV13 and TRBJ2-7; 12 bases match TRBD2. CDR1 PRHDT and CDR2 FYEKMQ come from the germline V gene (reference sequence). The V gene end was trimmed by 6 bases and the J gene end by 0 bases; junction bases not matched to a gene: 3. The CDR3 sequence is 15 residues long. As DNA, the CDR3 is TGTGCCAGCAGGACTAGCGGGAGTCCCTCCTACGAGCAGTACTTC. It is translated as CASRTSGSPSYEQYF.

This clone was recorded once. The chain is built from TRBV6-1 and TRBJ1-2; D uncertain. The V gene's germline CDR1 is MNHNS and CDR2 SASEGT. The CDR3 length is 12 residues. V was cut by 7 bases and J by 3 bases, with 9 bases left in between. The DNA for the CDR3 is TGTGCCAGCACCGTGAGGGACTATGGCTACACCTTC. This sequence encodes CASTVRDYGYTF.

This chain connects TRBV10-3 to TRBJ1-2; the match to TRBD1 covers 8 bases. The CDR3 sequence is 14 residues long. Germline loops: CDR1 ENHRY, CDR2 SYGVKD. The V and J ends lost 2 bases and 3 bases, in that order; junction bases with no gene match: 2. The CDR3 reads CAISERTGHYGYTF. The CDR3 bases are TGTGCCATCAGTGAGAGGACAGGGCACTATGGCTACACCTTC.

The chain has TRBV28 and TRBJ1-1; D remains ambiguous. Germline values: CDR1 MDHEN, CDR2 SYDVKM. The length of the CDR3 is 12 residues. Trimming cost V 6 bases and J 3 bases, with 8 bases left between them. Here the CDR3 reads CASRLAYTEAFF. DNA for the CDR3: TGTGCCAGCAGGCTAGCGTACACTGAAGCTTTCTTT.

The J gene is TRBJ2-5, the V gene TRBV25-1; tentative D call: TRBD1 (5 bases). Looked up from germline, CDR1 is MGHDK and CDR2 is SYGVNS. The CDR3 runs 18 residues. The V end lost 0 bases, the J end lost 5 bases, and 22 bases lay between the germline ends. The CDR3 spells CASSEYSLQGGNIETQYF. The CDR3 region has the DNA TGTGCCAGCAGTGAATATTCTCTCCAGGGTGGGAATATCGAGACCCAGTACTTC.

This rearrangement joins TRBV6-1 to TRBJ1-2; a weak D match, TRBD1 (5 bases). Per the germline V gene, CDR1 is MNHNS and CDR2 is SASEGT. Trimming pared 5 bases from V and 1 base from J, leaving 14 bases between. CDR3 length: 15 amino acids. The CDR3 loop reads CASSSYGTDNYGYTF. CDR3 DNA sequence: TGTGCCAGCAGTTCTTACGGGACGGATAACTATGGCTACACCTTC.

This clone is a singleton in its sample. The CDR3 region is CSVESSTDTQYF. The CDR3, as DNA: TGCAGCGTTGAATCGTCGACAGATACGCAGTATTTT. V is TRBV29-1 and J is TRBJ2-3; D remains unclear. Per germline, CDR1 SQVTM and CDR2 ANQGSEA. Trimming removed 2 bases from V and 3 bases from J, with 6 bases in between. CDR3 length: 12 amino acids.

This clone appeared once. This chain connects TRBV2 to TRBJ2-3; 8 bases are shared with TRBD2. This CDR3 contains 17 residues. The trim removed 1 base at V and 0 bases at J, leaving 6 bases unmatched. Germline assignment: CDR1 SNHLY and CDR2 FYNNEI. In DNA form, the CDR3 reads TGTGCCAGCAGTGAAGGGGTAGCGGGAATGAGCACAGATACGCAGTATTTT. Its translation is CASSEGVAGMSTDTQYF.

Points on this clone: The junction shows a germline mismatch at one end, possibly a read error. The chain joins TRBV27 to TRBJ2-7; D gene ambiguous. The CDR3 totals 16 residues. Germline CDR1 is MNHEY and CDR2 is SMNVEV (reference sequence). CDR3 amino acids: CASSLSPAPVVYEQYF. In DNA form, the CDR3 reads TGTGCCAGCAGTCTATCCCCAGCGCCAGTGGTATACGAGCAGTACTTC.

V usage is TRBV10-2 and J usage is TRBJ1-1, with 7 bases that match TRBD1. V was pared by 5 bases and J by 4 bases, with 1 base of the junction left unmatched. The germline V gene encodes CDR1 WSHSY and CDR2 SAAADI. This CDR3 comprises 12 residues. The CDR3 DNA is TGCGCCAGCAGTAGGGACAGCACTGAAGCTTTCTTT. Translation: CASSRDSTEAFF.

This chain joins TRBV5-4 and TRBJ1-5; 12 nucleotides agree with TRBD1. Germline V gene sequence: CDR1 SGHNT, CDR2 YYREEE (reference sequence). J lost 2 bases, V lost 0 bases, and 3 bases had no gene match. The CDR3 is made up of 17 amino acids. DNA for the CDR3: TGTGCCAGCAGCTTGGAGGGACAGGGGGCAGGCAATCAGCCCCAGCATTTT. The encoded protein is CASSLEGQGAGNQPQHF.

Only one count was recorded for this clone. The chain carries TRBV6-4 and TRBJ2-6; D tentatively fits TRBD1 or TRBD2 (5 bases each). This CDR3 is built from 14 residues. CDR1 is MRHNA, CDR2 SNTAGT, per germline. Trimming took 2 bases from V and 3 from J, leaving 5 bases between them. CDR3 in amino acids: CASSDGGGANVLTF. In nucleotides, the CDR3 is TGTGCCAGCAGTGACGGGGGTGGGGCCAACGTCCTGACTTTC.

The chain recombines TRBV5-4 with TRBJ1-1; TRBD1 agrees at 9 bases. J lost 5 bases, V lost 3 bases, and 11 bases had no gene match. The CDR3 loop spans 16 amino acids. Germline V gene data show CDR1 as SGHNT and CDR2 as YYREEE (reference sequence). DNA of the CDR3: TGTGCCAGCAGCTCGTTAGGAACAGGGGGCGTTACTGAAGCTTTCTTT. It encodes CASSSLGTGGVTEAFF.

In its sample, this clone was seen once. The V gene is TRBV10-2, the J gene TRBJ2-7; D possibly matches TRBD1 or TRBD2 (5 bases each). Germline CDR1 is WSHSY and CDR2 is SAAADI. The CDR3 length is 13 residues. V dropped 6 bases and J dropped 0 bases, with 9 bases sitting between them. The CDR3 is CASSRDASYEQYF. In nucleotides, the CDR3 is TGCGCCAGCAGCCGGGACGCCTCCTACGAGCAGTACTTC.

The chain joins TRBV2 to TRBJ2-1; TRBD2 agrees at 14 bases. J gave up 7 bases and V 5 bases, and 4 bases lay outside the gene matches. Germline V gene lookup returns CDR1 SNHLY and CDR2 FYNNEI. The CDR3 contains 15 residues. CDR3 sequence: CASSPGLAGGNEQFF. As DNA, the CDR3 is TGTGCCAGCAGTCCAGGACTAGCGGGAGGAAATGAGCAGTTCTTC.

This clone has a single count. The J gene is TRBJ2-5, the V gene TRBV29-1, with 11 positions matching TRBD2. Trimming removed 6 bases from V and 4 bases from J; junction bases left unmatched: 10. CDR3 length: 15 residues. The germline gives CDR1 SQVTM, CDR2 ANQGSEA. Here the CDR3 reads CSVGTSGSARETQYF. In nucleotides, the CDR3 is TGCAGCGTGGGTACTAGCGGGAGCGCTCGAGAGACCCAGTACTTC.